This entry lists 10 T cell receptor beta chains sequenced from one sample in a study of T cell changes during pregnancy in multiple sclerosis. The protocol was immunoSEQ multiplex PCR, while the TCRdb copy is restricted to in-frame clones and leaves out a portion. The repertoire holds 65,000 to 85,000 clones, with roughly nine tenths as singletons. Specimen: CD4+ T cells from peripheral blood mononuclear cells, collected before pregnancy. All receptors come from a female donor with multiple sclerosis, enrolled in a pregnancy study.

The rearrangement links TRBV2 to TRBJ2-2; 8 bases align to TRBD1. Germline V gene lookup returns CDR1 SNHLY and CDR2 FYNNEI. After removal of 6 bases from V and 6 bases from J, the junction contained 3 bases not matched to a gene. This CDR3 region has 13 residues. The CDR3 here is CASSQTGAGELFF. In DNA form, the CDR3 reads TGTGCCAGCAGCCAGACAGGGGCCGGGGAGCTGTTTTTT. The full variable domain, its missing parts supplied by reference TRBV2 and TRBJ2-2, is EPEVTQTPSHQVTQMGQEVILRCVPISNHLYFYWYRQILGQKVEFLVSFYNNEISEKSEIFDDQFSVERPDGSNFTLKIRSTKLEDSAMYFCASSQTGAGELFFGEGSRLTVL.

The rearrangement links TRBV27 to TRBJ2-1, with D perhaps matching TRBD1 (7 bases). Per germline, CDR1 MNHEY and CDR2 SMNVEV (reference sequence). The length of the CDR3 is 17 residues. V lost 2 bases and J lost 5, with 19 bases in between. The CDR3 DNA sequence: TGTGCCAGCAGTTTAAGGGAGCGGCAGGGGGAGGACAATGAGCAGTTCTTC. The encoded protein is CASSLRERQGEDNEQFF.

This chain connects TRBV5-4 to TRBJ2-3, with D hard to call. With 0 bases removed from V and 0 bases from J, the gap between germline ends came to 5 bases. Germline V gene data show CDR1 as SGHNT and CDR2 as YYREEE (reference sequence). The CDR3 totals 14 residues. CDR3 in DNA: TGTGCCAGCAGCTTGGGCAGGAGCACAGATACGCAGTATTTT. Its translation: CASSLGRSTDTQYF.

V is TRBV10-3 and J is TRBJ2-5, with TRBD2 matching 9 bases. CDR3 size: 17 residues. V lost 0 bases and J lost 4; bases outside the gene matches: 9. Germline loops: CDR1 ENHRY, CDR2 SYGVKD. CDR3 sequence: CAISESRLAEGRETQYF. CDR3 sequence (DNA): TGTGCCATCAGTGAGTCTCGACTAGCGGAAGGGCGAGAGACCCAGTACTTC.

J is TRBJ2-5 and V is TRBV7-2; TRBD2 agrees at 13 bases. With 5 bases clipped from V and 1 base from J, the junction kept 10 bases outside the gene matches. CDR1 is SGHTA, CDR2 FQGNSA, per germline. The CDR3 runs 18 residues. The CDR3 DNA reads TGTGCCAGCAGCCCGGGACTAGCGGGGAGAGTAAGCCAAGAGACCCAGTACTTC. Its translation: CASSPGLAGRVSQETQYF.

The chain joins TRBV6-5 to TRBJ1-6, with 8 bases aligning to TRBD1. The V segment lost 1 base and the J segment 7 bases; nucleotides outside the gene matches: 0. The length of the CDR3 is 14 residues. Germline-derived CDR1 and CDR2 are MNHEY and SVGAGI. The CDR3 reads CASSYYRGNSPLHF. As DNA, the CDR3 is TGTGCCAGCAGTTACTACAGGGGGAATTCACCCCTCCACTTT.

The genes are TRBV27 and TRBJ1-2; D is perhaps TRBD1 (5 bases). Trimming took 6 bases from V and 4 from J, leaving 15 bases between them. The CDR3 contains 14 residues. CDR1 and CDR2 from the germline V gene are MNHEY and SMNVEV (reference sequence). CDR3 loop: CASRPSGDAYGYTF. The CDR3 region has the DNA TGTGCCAGCAGACCGTCGGGGGACGCCTATGGCTACACCTTC.

The rearrangement links TRBV5-6 to TRBJ2-3, with D maybe TRBD2 (7 bases). Germline lookup yields CDR1 SGHDT and CDR2 YYEEEE. V was clipped by 4 bases and J by 6 bases, with 18 bases between them. This CDR3 region has 15 residues. The CDR3 DNA reads as TGTGCCAGCAGCCCTCCGGGGGGCGGGTACGATACGCAGTATTTT. This codes for CASSPPGGGYDTQYF.

This sequence joins TRBV5-6 and TRBJ2-7, with TRBD1 as a possible D gene (6 bases). Trimming removed 0 bases at V and 0 bases at J, with 13 bases between. CDR3 length equals 16 residues. Looked up from germline, CDR1 is SGHDT and CDR2 is YYEEEE. The CDR3 sequence is CASSLDVTGRSYEQYF. Here the CDR3 DNA reads TGTGCCAGCAGCTTGGATGTGACAGGCCGCTCCTACGAGCAGTACTTC. The whole variable domain, remainder taken from reference TRBV5-6 and TRBJ2-7, is DAGVTQSPTHLIKTRGQQVTLRCSPKSGHDTVSWYQQALGQGPQFIFQYYEEEERQRGNFPDRFSGHQFPNYSSELNVNALLLGDSALYLCASSLDVTGRSYEQYFGPGTRLTVT.

The rearrangement links TRBV2 to TRBJ1-2; 7 bases map to TRBD1. CDR1 is SNHLY, CDR2 FYNNEI, per germline. There are 14 residues in the CDR3. V lost 6 bases to trimming and J lost 5 bases; unmatched junction nucleotides: 9. The chain's CDR3 is CASSSTGQLYGYTF. The CDR3 nucleotides are TGTGCCAGCAGCTCCACGGGACAGCTTTATGGCTACACCTTC.